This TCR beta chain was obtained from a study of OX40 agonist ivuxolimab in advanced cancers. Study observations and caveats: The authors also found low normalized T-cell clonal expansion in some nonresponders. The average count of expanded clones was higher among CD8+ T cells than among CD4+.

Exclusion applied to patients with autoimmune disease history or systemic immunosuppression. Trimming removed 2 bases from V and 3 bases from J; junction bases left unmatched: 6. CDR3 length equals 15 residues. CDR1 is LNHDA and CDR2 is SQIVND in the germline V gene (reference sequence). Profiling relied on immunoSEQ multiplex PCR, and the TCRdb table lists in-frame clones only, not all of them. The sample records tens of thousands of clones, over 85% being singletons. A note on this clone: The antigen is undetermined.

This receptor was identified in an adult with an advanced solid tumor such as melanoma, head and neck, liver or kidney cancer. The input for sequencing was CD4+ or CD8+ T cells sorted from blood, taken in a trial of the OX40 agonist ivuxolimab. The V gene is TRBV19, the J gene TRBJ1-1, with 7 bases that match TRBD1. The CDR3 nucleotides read TGTGCCAGTAGTATAAACAGGGGCGGTGACACTGAAGCTTTCTTT. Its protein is CASSINRGGDTEAFF.